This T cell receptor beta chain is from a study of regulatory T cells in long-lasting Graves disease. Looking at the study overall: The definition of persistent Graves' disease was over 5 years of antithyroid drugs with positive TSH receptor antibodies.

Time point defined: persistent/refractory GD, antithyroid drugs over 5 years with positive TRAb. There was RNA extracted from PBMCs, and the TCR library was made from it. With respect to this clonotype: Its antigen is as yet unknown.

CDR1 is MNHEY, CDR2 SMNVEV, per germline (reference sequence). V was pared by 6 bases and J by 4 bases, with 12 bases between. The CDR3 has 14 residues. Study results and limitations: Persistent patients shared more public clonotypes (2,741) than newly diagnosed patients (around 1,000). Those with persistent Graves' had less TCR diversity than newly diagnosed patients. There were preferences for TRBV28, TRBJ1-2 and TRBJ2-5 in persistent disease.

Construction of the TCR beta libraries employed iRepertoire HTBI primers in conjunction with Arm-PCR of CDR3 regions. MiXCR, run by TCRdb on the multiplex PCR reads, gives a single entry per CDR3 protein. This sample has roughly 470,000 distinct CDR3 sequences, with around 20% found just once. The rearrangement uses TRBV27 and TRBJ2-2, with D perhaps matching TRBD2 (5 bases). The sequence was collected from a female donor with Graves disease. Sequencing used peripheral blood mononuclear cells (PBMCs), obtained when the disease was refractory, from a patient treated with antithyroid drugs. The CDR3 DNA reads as TGTGCCAGCAGGGCCAGGCGGGTCACCGGGGAGCTGTTTTTT. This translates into CASRARRVTGELFF.